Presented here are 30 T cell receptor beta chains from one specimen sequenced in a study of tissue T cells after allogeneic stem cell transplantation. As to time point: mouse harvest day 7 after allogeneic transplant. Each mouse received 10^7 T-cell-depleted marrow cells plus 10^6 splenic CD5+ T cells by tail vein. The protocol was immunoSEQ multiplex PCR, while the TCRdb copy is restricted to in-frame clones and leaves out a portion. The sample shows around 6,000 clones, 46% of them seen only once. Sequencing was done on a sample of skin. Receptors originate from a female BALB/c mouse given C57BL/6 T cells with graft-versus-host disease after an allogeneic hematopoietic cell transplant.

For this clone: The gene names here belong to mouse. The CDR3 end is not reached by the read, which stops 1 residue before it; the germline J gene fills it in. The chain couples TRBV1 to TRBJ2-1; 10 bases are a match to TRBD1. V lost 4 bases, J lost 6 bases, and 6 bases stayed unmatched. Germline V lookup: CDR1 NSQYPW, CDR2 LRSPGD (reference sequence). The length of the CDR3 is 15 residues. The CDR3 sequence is CTCSVPGQGCAEQFF. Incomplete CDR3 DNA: TGCACCTGCAGTGTTCCGGGACAGGGGTGTGCTGAGCAGTTC.

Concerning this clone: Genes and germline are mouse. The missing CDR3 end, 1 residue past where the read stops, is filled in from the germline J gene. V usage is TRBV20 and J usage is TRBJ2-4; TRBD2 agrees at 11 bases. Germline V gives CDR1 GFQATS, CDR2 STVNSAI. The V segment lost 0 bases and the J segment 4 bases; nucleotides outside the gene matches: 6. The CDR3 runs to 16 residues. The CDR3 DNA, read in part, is TGTGGTGCTAGGGATACTGGGGGGGCGCGGGAAAACACCTTGTAC. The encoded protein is CGARDTGGARENTLY. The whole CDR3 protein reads CGARDTGGARENTLYF.

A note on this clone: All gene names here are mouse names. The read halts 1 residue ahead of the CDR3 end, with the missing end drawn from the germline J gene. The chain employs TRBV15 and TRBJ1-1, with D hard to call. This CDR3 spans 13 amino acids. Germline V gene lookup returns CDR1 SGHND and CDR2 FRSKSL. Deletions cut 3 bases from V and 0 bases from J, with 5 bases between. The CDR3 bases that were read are TGTGCCAGCAGTTTCCAGGCAAACACAGAAGTCTTC. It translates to CASSFQANTEVF. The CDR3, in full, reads CASSFQANTEVFF.

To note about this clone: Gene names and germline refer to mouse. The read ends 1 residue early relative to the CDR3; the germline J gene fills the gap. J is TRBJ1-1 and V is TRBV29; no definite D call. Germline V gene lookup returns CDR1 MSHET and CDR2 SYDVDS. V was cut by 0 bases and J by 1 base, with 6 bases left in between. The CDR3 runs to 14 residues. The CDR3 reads CASSLSPGNTEVFF. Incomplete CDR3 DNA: TGTGCTAGCAGTTTATCGCCAGGGAACACAGAAGTCTTC.

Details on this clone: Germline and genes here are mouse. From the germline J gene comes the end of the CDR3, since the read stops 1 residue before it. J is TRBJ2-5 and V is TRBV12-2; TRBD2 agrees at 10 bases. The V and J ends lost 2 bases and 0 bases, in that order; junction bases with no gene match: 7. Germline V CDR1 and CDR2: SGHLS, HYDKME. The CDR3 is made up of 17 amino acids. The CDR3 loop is CASSPRTGGSNQDTQYF. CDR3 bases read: TGTGCCAGCTCTCCTAGGACTGGGGGAAGTAACCAAGACACCCAGTAC. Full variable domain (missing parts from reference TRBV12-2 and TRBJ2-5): NSGVVQSPRYIIKGKGERSILKCIPISGHLSVAWYQQTQGQELKFFIQHYDKMERDKGNLPSRFSVQQFDDYHSEMNMSALELEDSAVYFCASSPRTGGSNQDTQYFGPGTRLLVL.

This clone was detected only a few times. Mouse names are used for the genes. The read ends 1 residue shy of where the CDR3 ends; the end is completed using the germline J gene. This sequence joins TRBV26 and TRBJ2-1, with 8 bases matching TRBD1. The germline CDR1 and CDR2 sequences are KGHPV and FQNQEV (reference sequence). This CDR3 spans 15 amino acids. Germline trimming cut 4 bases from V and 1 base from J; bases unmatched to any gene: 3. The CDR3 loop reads CASSPTGENYAEQFF. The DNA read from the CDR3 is TGTGCCAGCAGTCCGACAGGGGAGAACTATGCTGAGCAGTTC.

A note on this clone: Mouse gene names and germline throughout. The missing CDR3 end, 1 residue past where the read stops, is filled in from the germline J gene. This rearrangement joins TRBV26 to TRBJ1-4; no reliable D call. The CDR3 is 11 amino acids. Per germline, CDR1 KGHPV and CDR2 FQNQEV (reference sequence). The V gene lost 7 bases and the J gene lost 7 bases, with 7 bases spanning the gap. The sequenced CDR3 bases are TGTGCCAGCACTCGGCCCGAAAGATTATTT. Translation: CASTRPERLF. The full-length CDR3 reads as CASTRPERLFF.

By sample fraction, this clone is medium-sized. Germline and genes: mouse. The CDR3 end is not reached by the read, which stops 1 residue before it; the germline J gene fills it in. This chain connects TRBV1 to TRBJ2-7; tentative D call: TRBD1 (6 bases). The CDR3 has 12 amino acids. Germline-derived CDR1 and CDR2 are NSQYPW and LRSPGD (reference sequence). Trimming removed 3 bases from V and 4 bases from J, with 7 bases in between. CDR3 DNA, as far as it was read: TGCACCTGCAGTGCGGGACAATATGAACAGTAC. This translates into CTCSAGQYEQY. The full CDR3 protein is CTCSAGQYEQYF.

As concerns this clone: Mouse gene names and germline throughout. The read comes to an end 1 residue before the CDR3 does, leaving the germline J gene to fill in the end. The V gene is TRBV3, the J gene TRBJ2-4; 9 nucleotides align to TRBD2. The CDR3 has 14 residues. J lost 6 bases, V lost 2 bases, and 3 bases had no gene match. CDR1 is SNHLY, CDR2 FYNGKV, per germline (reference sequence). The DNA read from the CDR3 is TGTGCCAGCAGCTTAATCACTGGGGGGAACACCTTGTAC. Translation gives CASSLITGGNTLY. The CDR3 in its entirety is CASSLITGGNTLYF.

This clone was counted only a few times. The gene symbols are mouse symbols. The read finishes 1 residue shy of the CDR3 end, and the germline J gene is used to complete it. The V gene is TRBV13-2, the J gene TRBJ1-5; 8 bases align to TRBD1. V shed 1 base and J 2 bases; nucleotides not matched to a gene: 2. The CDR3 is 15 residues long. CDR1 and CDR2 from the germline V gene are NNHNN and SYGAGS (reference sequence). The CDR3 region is CASGDQGAHNQAPLF. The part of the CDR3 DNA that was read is TGTGCCAGCGGTGATCAGGGGGCGCACAACCAGGCTCCGCTT.

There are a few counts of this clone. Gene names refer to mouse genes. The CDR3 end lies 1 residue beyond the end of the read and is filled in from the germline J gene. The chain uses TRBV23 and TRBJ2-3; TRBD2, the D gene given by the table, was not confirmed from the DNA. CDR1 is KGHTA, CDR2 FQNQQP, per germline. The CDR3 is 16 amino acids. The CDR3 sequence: CSSSQSGGARAETLYF. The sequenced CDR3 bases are TGCTCCAGCAGTCAATCGGGGGGGGCGCGAGCAGAAACGCTGTAT.

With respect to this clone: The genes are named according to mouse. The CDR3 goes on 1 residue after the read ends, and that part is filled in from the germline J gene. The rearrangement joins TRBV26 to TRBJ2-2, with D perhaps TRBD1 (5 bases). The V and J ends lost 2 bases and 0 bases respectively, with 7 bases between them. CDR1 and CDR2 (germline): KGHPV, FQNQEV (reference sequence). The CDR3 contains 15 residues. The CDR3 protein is CASSLDRTNTGQLYF. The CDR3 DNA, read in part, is TGTGCCAGCAGTCTGGACAGAACAAACACCGGGCAGCTCTAC.

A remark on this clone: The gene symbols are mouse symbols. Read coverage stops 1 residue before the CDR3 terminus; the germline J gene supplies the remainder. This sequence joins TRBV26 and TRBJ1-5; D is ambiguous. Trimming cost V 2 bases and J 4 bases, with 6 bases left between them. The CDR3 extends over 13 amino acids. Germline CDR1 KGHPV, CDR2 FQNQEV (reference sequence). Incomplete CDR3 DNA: TGTGCCAGCAGTCTGACAGAGAACCAGGCTCCGCTT. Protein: CASSLTENQAPL. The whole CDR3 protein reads CASSLTENQAPLF.

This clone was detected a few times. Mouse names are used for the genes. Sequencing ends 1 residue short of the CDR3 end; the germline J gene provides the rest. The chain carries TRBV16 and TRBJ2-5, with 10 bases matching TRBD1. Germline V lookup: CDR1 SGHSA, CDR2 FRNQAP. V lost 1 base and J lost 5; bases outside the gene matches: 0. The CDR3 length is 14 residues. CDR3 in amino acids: CASSLGDRGDTQYF. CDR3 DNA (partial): TGTGCAAGCAGCTTAGGGGACAGGGGAGACACCCAGTAC.

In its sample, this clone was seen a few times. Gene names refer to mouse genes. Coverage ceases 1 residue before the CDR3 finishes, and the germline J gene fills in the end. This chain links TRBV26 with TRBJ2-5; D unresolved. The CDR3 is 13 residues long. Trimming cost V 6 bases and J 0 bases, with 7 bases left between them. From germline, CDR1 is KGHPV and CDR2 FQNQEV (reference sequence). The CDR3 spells CASSSVNQDTQYF. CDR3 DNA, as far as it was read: TGTGCCAGCAGCTCAGTTAACCAAGACACCCAGTAC.

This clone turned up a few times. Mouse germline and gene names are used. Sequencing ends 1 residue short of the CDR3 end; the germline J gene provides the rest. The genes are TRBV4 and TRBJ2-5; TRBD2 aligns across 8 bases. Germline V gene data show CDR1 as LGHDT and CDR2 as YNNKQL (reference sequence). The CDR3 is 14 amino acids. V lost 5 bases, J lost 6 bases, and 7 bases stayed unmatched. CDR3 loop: CASSRRGGGDTQYF. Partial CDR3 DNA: TGTGCCAGCAGCCGCCGGGGGGGCGGTGACACCCAGTAC. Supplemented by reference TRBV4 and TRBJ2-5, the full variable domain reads ETAVFQTPNYHVTQVGNEVSFNCKQTLGHDTMYWYKQDSKKLLKIMFSYNNKQLIVNETVPRRFSPQSSDKAHLNLRIKSVEPEDSAVYLCASSRRGGGDTQYFGPGTRLLVL.

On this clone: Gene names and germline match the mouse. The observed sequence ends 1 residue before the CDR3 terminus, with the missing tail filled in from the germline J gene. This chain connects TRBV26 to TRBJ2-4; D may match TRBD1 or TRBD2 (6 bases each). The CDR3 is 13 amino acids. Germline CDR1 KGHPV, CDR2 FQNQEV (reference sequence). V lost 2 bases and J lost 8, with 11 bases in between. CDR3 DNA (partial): TGTGCCAGCAGTCTGGGGGGCGCGGTCACCTTGTAC. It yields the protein CASSLGGAVTLY. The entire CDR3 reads CASSLGGAVTLYF.

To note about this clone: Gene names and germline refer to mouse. The CDR3 reads CASRLRGPYEQYF. Incomplete CDR3 DNA: TGTGCCAGCAGACTCAGGGGGCCCTATGAACAGTAC. The chain has TRBV3 and TRBJ2-7, with 8 positions matching TRBD1. The CDR3 end falls 1 residue outside the read, so it is completed with the germline J gene. CDR1 is SNHLY, CDR2 FYNGKV, per germline (reference sequence). V was pared by 6 bases and J by 2 bases, with 3 bases of the junction left unmatched. This CDR3 contains 13 residues.

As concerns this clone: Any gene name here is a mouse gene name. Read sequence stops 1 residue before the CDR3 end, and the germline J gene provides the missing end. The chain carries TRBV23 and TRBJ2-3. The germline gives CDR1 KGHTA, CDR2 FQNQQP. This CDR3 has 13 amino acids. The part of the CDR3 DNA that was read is TGCTCCAGCAGTCAAAACAGTGCAGAAACGCTGTAT. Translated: CSSSQNSAETLY. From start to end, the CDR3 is CSSSQNSAETLYF.

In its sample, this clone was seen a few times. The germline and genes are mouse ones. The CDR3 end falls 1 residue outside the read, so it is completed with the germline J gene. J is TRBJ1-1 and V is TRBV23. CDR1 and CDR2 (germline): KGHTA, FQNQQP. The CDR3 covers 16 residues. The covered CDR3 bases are TGCTCCAGCAGTCAGACGAGGGGCAGAGCAAACACAGAAGTCTTC. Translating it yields CSSSQTRGRANTEVF. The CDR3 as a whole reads CSSSQTRGRANTEVFF.

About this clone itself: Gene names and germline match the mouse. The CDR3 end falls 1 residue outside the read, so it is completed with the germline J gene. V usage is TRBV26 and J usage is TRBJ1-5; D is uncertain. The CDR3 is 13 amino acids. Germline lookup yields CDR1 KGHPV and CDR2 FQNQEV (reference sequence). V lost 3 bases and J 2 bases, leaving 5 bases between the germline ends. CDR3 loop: CASSLRDNQAPLF. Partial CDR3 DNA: TGTGCCAGCAGTCTCCGGGACAACCAGGCTCCGCTT.

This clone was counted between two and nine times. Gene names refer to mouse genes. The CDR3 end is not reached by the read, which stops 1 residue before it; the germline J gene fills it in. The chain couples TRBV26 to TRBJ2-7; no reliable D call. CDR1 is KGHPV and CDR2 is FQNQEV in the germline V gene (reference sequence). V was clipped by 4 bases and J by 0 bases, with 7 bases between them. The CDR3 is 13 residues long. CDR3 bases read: TGTGCCAGCAGTCCGAGGAGCTCCTATGAACAGTAC. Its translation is CASSPRSSYEQY. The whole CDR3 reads CASSPRSSYEQYF.

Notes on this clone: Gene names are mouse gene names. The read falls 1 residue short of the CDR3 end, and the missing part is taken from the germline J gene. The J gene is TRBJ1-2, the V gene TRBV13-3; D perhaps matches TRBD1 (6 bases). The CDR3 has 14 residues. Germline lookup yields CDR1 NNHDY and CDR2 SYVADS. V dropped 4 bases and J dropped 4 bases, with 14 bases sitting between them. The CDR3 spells CASSPPGAGSDYTF. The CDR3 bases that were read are TGTGCCAGCAGTCCCCCGGGGGCGGGCTCCGACTACACC.

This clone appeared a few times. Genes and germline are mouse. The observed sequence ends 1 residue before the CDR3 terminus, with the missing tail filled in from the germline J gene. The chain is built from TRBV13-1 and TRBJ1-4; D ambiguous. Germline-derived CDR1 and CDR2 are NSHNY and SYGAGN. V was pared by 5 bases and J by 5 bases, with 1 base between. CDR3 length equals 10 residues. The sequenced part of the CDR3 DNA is TGTGCCAGCAGGAACGAAAGATTATTT. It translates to CASRNERLF. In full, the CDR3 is CASRNERLFF.

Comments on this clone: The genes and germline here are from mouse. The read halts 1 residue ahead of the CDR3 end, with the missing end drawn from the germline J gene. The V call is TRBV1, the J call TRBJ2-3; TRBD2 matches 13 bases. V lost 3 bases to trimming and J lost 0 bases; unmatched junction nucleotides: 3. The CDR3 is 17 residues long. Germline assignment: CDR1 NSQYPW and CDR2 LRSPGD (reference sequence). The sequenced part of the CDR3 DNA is TGCACCTGCAGTGCGGGGACTGGGGGGGGTAGTGCAGAAACGCTGTAT. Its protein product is CTCSAGTGGGSAETLY. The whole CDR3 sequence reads CTCSAGTGGGSAETLYF.

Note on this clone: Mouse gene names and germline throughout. The sequenced CDR3 bases are TGTGCCAGCGGCCGGGACAGGGGATATGAACAGTAC. Protein sequence: CASGRDRGYEQY. The full CDR3 protein is CASGRDRGYEQYF. The rearrangement uses TRBV13-2 and TRBJ2-7, with TRBD1 matching 10 bases. From the germline J gene comes the end of the CDR3, since the read stops 1 residue before it. The CDR3 sequence is 13 residues long. Germline V gene sequence: CDR1 NNHNN, CDR2 SYGAGS (reference sequence). The V gene end was trimmed by 5 bases and the J gene end by 4 bases; junction bases not matched to a gene: 3.

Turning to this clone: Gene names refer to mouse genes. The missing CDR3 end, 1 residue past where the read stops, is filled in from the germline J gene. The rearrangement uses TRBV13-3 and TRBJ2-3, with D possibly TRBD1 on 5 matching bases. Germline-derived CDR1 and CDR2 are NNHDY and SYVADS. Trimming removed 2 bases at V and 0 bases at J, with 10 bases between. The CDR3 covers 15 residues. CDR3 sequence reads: CASSDREPSAETLYF. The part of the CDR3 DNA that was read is TGTGCCAGCAGTGACAGGGAACCTAGTGCAGAAACGCTGTAT.

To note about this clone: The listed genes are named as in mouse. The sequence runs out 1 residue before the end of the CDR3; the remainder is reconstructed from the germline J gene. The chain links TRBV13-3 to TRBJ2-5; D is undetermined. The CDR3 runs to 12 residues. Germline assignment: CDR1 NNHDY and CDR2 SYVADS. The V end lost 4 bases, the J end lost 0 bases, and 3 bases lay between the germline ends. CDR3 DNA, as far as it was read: TGTGCCAGCAGTCCCAACCAAGACACCCAGTAC. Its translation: CASSPNQDTQY. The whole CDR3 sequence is CASSPNQDTQYF. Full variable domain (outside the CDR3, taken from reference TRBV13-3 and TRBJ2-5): EAAVTQSPRSKVAVTGGKVTLSCHQTNNHDYMYWYRQDTGHGLRLIHYSYVADSTEKGDIPDGYKASRPSQENFSLILELASLSQTAVYFCASSPNQDTQYFGPGTRLLVL.

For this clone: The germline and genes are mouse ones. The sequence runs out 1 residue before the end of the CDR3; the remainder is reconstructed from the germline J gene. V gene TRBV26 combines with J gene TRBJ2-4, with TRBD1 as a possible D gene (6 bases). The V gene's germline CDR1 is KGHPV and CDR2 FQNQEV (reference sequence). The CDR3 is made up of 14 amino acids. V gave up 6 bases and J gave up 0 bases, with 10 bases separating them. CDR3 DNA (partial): TGTGCCAGCAGGGACAGAAATAGTCAAAACACCTTGTAC. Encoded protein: CASRDRNSQNTLY. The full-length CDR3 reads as CASRDRNSQNTLYF.

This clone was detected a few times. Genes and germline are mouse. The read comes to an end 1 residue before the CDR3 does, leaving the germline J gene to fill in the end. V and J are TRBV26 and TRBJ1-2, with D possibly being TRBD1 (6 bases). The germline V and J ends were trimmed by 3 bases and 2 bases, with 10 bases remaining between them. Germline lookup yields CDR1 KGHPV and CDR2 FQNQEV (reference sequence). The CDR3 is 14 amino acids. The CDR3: CASSLPGHNSDYTF. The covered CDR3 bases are TGTGCCAGCAGTCTCCCGGGACATAACTCCGACTACACC.